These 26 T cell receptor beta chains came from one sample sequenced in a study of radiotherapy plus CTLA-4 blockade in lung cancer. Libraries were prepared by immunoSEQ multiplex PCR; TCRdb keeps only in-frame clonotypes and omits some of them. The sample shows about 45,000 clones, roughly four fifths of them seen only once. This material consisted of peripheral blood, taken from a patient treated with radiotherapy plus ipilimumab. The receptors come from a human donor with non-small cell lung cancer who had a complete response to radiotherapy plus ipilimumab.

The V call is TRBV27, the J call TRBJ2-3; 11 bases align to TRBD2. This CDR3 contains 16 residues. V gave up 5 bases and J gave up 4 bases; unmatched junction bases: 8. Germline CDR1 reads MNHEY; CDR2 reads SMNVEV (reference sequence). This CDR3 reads CASSPPTSGRADTQYF. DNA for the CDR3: TGTGCCAGCAGTCCACCCACTAGCGGGAGAGCAGATACGCAGTATTTT.

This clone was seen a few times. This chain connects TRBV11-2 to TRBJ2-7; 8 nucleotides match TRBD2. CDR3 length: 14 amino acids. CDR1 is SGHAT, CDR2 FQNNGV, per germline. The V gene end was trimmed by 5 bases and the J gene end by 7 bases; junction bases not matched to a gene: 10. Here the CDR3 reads CASSPSGGPYEQYF. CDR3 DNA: TGTGCCAGCAGCCCAAGCGGGGGCCCTTATGAGCAGTACTTC.

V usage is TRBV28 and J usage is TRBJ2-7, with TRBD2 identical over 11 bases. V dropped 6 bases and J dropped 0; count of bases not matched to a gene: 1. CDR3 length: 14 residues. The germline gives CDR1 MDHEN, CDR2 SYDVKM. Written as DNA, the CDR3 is TGTGCCAGCAGGGGGACTAGCGGCTCCTACGAGCAGTACTTC. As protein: CASRGTSGSYEQYF.

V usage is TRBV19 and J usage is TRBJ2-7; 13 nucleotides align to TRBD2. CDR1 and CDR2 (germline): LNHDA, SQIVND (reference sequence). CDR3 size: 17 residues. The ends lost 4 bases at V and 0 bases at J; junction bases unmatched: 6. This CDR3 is CASSKPGLAGSSYEQYF. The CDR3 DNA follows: TGTGCCAGTAGTAAACCGGGACTAGCGGGGAGCTCCTACGAGCAGTACTTC.

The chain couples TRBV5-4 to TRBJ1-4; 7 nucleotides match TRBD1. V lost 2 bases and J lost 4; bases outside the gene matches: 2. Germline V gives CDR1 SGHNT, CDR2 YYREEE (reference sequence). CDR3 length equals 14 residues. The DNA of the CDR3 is TGTGCCAGCAGCTTACAGGGGTATAATGAAAAACTGTTTTTT. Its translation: CASSLQGYNEKLFF.

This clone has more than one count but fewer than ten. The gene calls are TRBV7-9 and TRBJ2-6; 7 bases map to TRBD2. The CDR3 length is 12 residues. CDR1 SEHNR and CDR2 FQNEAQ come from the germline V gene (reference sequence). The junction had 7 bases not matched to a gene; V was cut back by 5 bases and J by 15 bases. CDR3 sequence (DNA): TGTGCCAGCAGCCCCCCGGGGGGATCCCTGACTTTC. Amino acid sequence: CASSPPGGSLTF.

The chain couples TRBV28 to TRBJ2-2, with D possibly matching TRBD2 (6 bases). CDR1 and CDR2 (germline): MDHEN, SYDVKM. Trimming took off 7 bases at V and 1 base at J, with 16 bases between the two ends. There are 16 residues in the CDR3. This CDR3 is CASIPSGRENTGELFF. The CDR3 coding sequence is TGTGCCAGCATCCCTTCGGGGCGGGAGAACACCGGGGAGCTGTTTTTT.

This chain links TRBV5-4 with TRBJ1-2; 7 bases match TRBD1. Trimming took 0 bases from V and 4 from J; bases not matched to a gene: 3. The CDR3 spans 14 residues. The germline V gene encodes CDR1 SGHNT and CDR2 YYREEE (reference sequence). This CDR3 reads CASSLADRAYGYTF. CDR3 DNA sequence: TGTGCCAGCAGCTTGGCTGACAGGGCCTATGGCTACACCTTC.

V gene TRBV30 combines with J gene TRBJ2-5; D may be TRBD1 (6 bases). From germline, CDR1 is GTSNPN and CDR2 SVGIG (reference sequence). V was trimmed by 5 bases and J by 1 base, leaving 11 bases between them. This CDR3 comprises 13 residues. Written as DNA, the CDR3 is TGTGCCTGGGAACCGGACAGCCAAGAGACCCAGTACTTC. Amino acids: CAWEPDSQETQYF.

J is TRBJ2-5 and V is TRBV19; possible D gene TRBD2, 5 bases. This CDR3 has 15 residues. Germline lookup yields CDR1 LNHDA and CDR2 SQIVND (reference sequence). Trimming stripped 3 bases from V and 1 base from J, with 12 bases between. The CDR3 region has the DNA TGTGCCAGTAGTATTGGCGGGCGCCCCCAAGAGACCCAGTACTTC. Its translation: CASSIGGRPQETQYF.

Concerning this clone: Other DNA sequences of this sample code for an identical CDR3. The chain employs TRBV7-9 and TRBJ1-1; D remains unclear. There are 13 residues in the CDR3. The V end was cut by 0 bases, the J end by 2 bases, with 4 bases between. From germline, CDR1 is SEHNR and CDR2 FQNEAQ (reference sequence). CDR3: CASSLAANTEAFF. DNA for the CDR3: TGTGCCAGCAGCTTAGCAGCAAACACTGAAGCTTTCTTT.

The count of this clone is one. CDR3 region: CASTSTGGTEAFF. Written as DNA, the CDR3 is TGTGCCAGCACTTCGACAGGGGGAACTGAAGCTTTCTTT. The J gene is TRBJ1-1, the V gene TRBV6-1, with 9 bases lining up with TRBD1. V lost 7 bases, J lost 5 bases, and 5 bases stayed unmatched. CDR1 and CDR2 (germline): MNHNS, SASEGT. There are 13 residues in the CDR3.

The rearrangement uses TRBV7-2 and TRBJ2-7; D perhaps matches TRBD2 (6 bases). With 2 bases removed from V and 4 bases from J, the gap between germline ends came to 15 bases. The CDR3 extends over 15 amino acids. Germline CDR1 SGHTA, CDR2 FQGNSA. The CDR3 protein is CASSLQAGTSYEQYF. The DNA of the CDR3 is TGTGCCAGCAGCTTACAGGCGGGGACTTCGTACGAGCAGTACTTC.

The CDR3 DNA is TGCGCCAGCAGCCTTGGGACTAGCGGGAGTACCATTAGGACAGATACGCAGTATTTT. It translates to CASSLGTSGSTIRTDTQYF. The chain couples TRBV5-1 to TRBJ2-3; TRBD2 matches 14 bases. The germline V gene encodes CDR1 SGHRS and CDR2 YFSETQ. The CDR3 extends over 19 amino acids. V shed 4 bases and J 3 bases; nucleotides not matched to a gene: 13.

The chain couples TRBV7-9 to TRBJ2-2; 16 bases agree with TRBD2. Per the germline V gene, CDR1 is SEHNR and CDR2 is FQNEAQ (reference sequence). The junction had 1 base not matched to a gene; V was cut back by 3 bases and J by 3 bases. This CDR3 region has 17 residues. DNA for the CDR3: TGTGCCAGCAGCTTGGGACTAGCGGGGGGGTACACCGGGGAGCTGTTTTTT. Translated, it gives CASSLGLAGGYTGELFF.

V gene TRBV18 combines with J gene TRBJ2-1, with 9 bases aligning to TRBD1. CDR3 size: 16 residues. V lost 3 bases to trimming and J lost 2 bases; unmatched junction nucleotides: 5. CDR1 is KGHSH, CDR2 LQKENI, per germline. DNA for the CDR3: TGTGCCAGCTCACCCCTCGGACAGGGGCCCTACAATGAGCAGTTCTTC. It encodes CASSPLGQGPYNEQFF. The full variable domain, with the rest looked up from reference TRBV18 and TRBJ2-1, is NAGVMQNPRHLVRRRGQEARLRCSPMKGHSHVYWYRQLPEEGLKFMVYLQKENIIDESGMPKERFSAEFPKEGPSILRIQQVVRGDSAAYFCASSPLGQGPYNEQFFGPGTRLTVL.

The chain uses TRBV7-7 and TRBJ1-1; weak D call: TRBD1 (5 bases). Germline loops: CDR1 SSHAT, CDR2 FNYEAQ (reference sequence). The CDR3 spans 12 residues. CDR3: CAERGNRSEAFF. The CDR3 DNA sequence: TGTGCTGAGCGGGGGAATCGATCTGAAGCTTTCTTT.

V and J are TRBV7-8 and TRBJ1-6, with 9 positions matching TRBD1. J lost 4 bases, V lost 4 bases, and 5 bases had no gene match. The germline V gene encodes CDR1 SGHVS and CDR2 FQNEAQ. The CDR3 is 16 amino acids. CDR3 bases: TGTGCCAGCAGCTGGGGACAGGGTATTTATAATTCACCCCTCCACTTT. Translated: CASSWGQGIYNSPLHF.

CDR3 sequence (DNA): TGTGCCAGCAGTAGAGGACTAGCAGGTCTCACAGATACGCAGTATTTT. It translates to CASSRGLAGLTDTQYF. This chain connects TRBV6-6 to TRBJ2-3; TRBD2 agrees at 8 bases. Germline V CDR1 and CDR2: MNHNY, SVGAGI (reference sequence). Germline trimming cut 5 bases from V and 2 bases from J; bases unmatched to any gene: 9. The CDR3 runs 16 residues.

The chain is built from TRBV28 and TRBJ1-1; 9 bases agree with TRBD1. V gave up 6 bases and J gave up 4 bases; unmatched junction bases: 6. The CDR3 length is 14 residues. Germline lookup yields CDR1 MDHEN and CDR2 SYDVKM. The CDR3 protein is CASSGTGRGTEAFF. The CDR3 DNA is TGTGCCAGCAGCGGGACAGGGCGGGGCACTGAAGCTTTCTTT. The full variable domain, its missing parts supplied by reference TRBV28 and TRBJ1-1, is DVKVTQSSRYLVKRTGEKVFLECVQDMDHENMFWYRQDPGLGLRLIYFSYDVKMKEKGDIPEGYSVSREKKERFSLILESASTNQTSMYLCASSGTGRGTEAFFGQGTRLTVV.

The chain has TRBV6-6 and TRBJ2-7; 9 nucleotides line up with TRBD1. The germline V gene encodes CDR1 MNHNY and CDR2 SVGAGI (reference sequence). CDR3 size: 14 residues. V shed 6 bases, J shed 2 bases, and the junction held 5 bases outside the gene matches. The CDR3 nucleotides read TGTGCCAGCAGCTACCGGGACAGGGCCTACGAGCAGTACTTC. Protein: CASSYRDRAYEQYF.

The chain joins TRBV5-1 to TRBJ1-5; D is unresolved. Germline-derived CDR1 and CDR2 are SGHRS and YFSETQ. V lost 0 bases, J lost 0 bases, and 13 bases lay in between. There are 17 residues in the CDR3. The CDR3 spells CASSLVGPPYSNQPQHF. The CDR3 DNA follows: TGCGCCAGCAGCTTGGTGGGCCCTCCCTATAGCAATCAGCCCCAGCATTTT.

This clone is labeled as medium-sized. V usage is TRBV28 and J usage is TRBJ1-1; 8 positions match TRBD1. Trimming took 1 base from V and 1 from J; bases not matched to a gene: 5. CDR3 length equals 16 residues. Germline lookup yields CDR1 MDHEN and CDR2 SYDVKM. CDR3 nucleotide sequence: TGTGCCAGCAGTTTATCAGGGGGCTGGGGGAACACTGAAGCTTTCTTT. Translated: CASSLSGGWGNTEAFF.

The CDR3 nucleotides are TGTGCCAGCAGCTCGAGAACCCCGTACAATGAGCAGTTCTTC. Amino acids: CASSSRTPYNEQFF. The V call is TRBV7-9, the J call TRBJ2-1; no clear D gene. CDR1 is SEHNR, CDR2 FQNEAQ, per germline (reference sequence). Trimming took off 4 bases at V and 4 bases at J, with 11 bases between the two ends. The CDR3 totals 14 residues.

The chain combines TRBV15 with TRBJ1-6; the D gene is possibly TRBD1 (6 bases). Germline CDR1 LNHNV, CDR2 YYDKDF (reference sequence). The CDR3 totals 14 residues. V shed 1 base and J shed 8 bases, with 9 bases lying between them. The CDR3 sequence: CATSRGDTYSPLHF. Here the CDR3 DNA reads TGTGCCACCAGCAGAGGGGACACCTATTCACCCCTCCACTTT.

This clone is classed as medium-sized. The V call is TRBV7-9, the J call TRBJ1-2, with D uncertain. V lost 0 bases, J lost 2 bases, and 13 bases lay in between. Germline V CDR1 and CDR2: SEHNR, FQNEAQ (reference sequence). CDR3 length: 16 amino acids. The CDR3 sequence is CASSLAFPFSNYGYTF. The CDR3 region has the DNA TGTGCCAGCAGCTTAGCCTTTCCCTTTTCGAACTATGGCTACACCTTC.